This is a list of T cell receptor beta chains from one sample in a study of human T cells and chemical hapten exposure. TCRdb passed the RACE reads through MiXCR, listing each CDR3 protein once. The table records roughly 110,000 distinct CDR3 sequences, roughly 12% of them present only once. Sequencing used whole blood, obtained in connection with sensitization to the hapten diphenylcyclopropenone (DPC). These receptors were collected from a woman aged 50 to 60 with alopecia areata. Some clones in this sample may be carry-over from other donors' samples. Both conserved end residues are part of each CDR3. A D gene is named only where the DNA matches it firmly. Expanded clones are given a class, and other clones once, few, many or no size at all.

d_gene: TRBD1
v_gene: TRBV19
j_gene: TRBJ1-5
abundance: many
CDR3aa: CASIPQGAGNQPQHF
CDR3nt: TGTGCCAGTATTCCACAGGGGGCTGGCAATCAGCCCCAGCATTTT

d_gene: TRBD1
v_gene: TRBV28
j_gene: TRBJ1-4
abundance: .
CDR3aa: CASKRTGTLLATNEKLFF
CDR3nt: TGTGCCAGCAAACGGACAGGGACCCTTCTTGCAACTAATGAAAAACTGTTTTTT

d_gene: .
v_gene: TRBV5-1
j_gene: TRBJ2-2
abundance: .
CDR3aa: CASSLDILGTGELFF
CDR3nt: TGCGCCAGCAGCCTGGACATCCTCGGGACCGGGGAGCTGTTTTTT

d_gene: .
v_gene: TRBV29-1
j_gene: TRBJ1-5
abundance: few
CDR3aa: CSVEGGRNQPQHF
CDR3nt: TGCAGCGTTGAGGGAGGGAGAAATCAGCCCCAGCATTTT

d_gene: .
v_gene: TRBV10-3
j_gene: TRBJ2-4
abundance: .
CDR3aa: CAIRGTGDDIQYF
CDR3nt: TGTGCCATCAGGGGAACTGGGGATGACATTCAGTACTTC

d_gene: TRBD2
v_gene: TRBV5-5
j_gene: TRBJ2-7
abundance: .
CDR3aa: CASSPRYSGTYYEQYF
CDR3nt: TGTGCCAGCAGCCCCCGGTATAGCGGGACGTACTACGAGCAGTACTTC

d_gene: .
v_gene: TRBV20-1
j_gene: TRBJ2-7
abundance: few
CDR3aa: CSAHLTARAEQYF
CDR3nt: TGCAGTGCTCATCTTACCGCCCGGGCCGAGCAGTACTTC

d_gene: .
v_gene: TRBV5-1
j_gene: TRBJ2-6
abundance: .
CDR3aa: CASSLGDFSGAEIVSGANVLTF
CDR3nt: TGCGCCAGCAGCTTGGGAGACTTTTCAGGGGCGGAAATAGTTTCTGGGGCCAACGTCCTGACTTTC

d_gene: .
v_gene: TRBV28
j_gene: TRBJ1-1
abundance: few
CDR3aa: CASSSQALNAFF
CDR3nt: TGTGCCAGCAGTTCACAGGCCCTTAACGCTTTCTTT

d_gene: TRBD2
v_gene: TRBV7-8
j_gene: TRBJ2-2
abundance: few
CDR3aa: CASSPVAGGNTGELFF
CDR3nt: TGTGCCAGCAGCCCCGTAGCGGGAGGGAACACCGGGGAGCTGTTTTTT

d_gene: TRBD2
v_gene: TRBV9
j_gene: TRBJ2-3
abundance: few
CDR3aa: CASSHISGGADTQYF
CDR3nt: TGTGCCAGCAGCCACATCAGCGGGGGCGCAGATACGCAGTATTTT

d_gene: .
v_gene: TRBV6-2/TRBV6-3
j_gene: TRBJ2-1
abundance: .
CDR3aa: CASSYSRYEQFF
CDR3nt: TGTGCCAGCAGTTACTCGAGGTATGAGCAGTTCTTC

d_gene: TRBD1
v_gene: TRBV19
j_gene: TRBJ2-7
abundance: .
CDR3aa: CASSAGQGSLYEQYF
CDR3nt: TGTGCCAGTAGTGCAGGACAGGGATCCCTCTACGAGCAGTACTTC

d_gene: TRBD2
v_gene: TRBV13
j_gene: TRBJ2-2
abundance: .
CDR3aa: CASSFGGRMAGELFF
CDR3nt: TGTGCCAGCAGCTTCGGCGGGAGAATGGCCGGGGAGCTGTTTTTT

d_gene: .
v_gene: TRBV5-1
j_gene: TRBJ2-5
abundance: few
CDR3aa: CASSLVAQETQYF
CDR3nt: TGCGCCAGCAGCTTGGTAGCCCAAGAGACCCAGTACTTC

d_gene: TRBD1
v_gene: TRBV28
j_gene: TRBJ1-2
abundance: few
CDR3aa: CASSSSQGAWYGYTF
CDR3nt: TGTGCCAGCAGTTCCTCACAGGGGGCTTGGTATGGCTACACCTTC

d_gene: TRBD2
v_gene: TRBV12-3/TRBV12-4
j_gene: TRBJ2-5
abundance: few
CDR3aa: CASSPLGAGVVEYF
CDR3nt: TGTGCCAGCAGTCCCCTGGGAGCGGGGGTGGTTGAGTACTTC

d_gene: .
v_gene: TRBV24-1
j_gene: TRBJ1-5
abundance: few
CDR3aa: CATSGGAGNQPQHF
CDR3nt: TGTGCCACCAGTGGGGGTGCGGGCAATCAGCCCCAGCATTTT

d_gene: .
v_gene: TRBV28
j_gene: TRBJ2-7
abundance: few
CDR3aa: CAIGVSRALYEQYF
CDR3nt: TGTGCCATCGGTGTCTCCCGGGCCCTATACGAGCAGTACTTC

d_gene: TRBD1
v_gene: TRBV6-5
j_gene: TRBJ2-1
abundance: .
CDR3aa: CASSRDRTYVVKQFF
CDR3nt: TGTGCCAGCAGCCGGGACAGGACATACGTTGTGAAGCAGTTCTTC

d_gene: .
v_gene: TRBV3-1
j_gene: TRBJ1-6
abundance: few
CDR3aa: CASSRLQGNNSPLHF
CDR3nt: TGTGCCAGCAGCCGACTACAGGGCAATAATTCACCCCTCCACTTT

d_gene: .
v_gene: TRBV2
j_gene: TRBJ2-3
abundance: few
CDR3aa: CASSVRSPSATDTQYF
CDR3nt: TGTGCCAGCAGCGTTCGCAGCCCCAGCGCCACAGATACGCAGTATTTT

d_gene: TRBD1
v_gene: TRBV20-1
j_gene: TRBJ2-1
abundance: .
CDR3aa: CSARLMGQGNNEQFF
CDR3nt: TGCAGTGCTAGACTAATGGGACAGGGAAATAATGAGCAGTTCTTC

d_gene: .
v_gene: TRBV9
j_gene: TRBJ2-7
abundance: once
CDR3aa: CASSVDSYEQYF
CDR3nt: TGTGCCAGCAGCGTAGACTCCTACGAGCAGTACTTC

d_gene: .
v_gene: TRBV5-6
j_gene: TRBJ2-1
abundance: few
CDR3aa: CASSLEGSYLFF
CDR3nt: TGTGCCAGCAGCTTGGAGGGATCGTACCTGTTCTTC

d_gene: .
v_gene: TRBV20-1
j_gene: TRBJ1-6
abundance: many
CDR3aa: CSASGQEGSPLHF
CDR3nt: TGCAGTGCTAGTGGGCAGGAAGGTTCACCCCTCCACTTT

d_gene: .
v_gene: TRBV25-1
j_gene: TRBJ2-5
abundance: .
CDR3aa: CASSLTGPGTQYF
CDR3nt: TGTGCCAGCAGCCTGACTGGACCGGGGACCCAGTACTTC

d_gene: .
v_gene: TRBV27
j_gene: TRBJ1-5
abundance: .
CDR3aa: CASSLKGGRRGNQPQHF
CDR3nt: TGTGCCAGCAGTTTGAAGGGGGGGCGCCGCGGCAATCAGCCCCAGCATTTT

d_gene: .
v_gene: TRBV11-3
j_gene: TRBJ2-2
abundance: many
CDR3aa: CASSPRDTGELFF
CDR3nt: TGTGCCAGCAGCCCTAGGGATACCGGGGAGCTGTTTTTT

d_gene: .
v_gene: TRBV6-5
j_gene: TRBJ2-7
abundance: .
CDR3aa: CASRPGTGTYEQYF
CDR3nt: TGTGCCAGCAGGCCAGGGACGGGGACCTACGAGCAGTACTTC

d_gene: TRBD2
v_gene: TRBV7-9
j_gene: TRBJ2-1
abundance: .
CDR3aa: CASSEMGGTYNEQFF
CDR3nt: TGTGCCAGCAGCGAAATGGGAGGGACTTACAATGAGCAGTTCTTC

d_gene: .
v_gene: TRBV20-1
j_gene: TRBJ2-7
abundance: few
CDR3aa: CSALDYEQYF
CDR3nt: TGCAGTGCTCTCGACTACGAGCAGTACTTC

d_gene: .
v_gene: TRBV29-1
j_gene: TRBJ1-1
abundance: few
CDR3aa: CSVETYTEAFF
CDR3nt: TGCAGCGTTGAAACGTATACTGAAGCTTTCTTT

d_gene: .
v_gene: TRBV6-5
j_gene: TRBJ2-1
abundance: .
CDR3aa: CASSYGGRGDYNEQFF
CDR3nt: TGTGCCAGCAGTTACGGCGGGCGGGGAGATTACAATGAGCAGTTCTTC

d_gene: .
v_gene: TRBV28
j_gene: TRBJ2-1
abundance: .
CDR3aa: CASRLTGIPNREQFF
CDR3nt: TGTGCCAGCAGACTTACAGGGATCCCCAATCGGGAGCAGTTCTTC